What follows are 8 T cell receptor beta chains derived from one specimen sequenced in a study of blood T cell repertoires in COVID-19. Produced via immunoSEQ multiplex PCR; TCRdb's table is partial and in-frame only. This sample has approximately 440,000 clones, with approximately 86% found just once. Sequenced material: PBMCs or T cells enriched from blood (not recorded which). The source is a young woman who had recovered from COVID-19.

The chain employs TRBV4-1 and TRBJ1-1; TRBD1 is a possible D gene (5 bases). The ends were cut back, 4 bases at V and 5 bases at J, with 14 bases in the middle. From germline, CDR1 is MGHRA and CDR2 YSYEKL. The length of the CDR3 is 14 residues. The CDR3 DNA reads as TGCGCCAGCAGCCTAAGGACGGGGGGGACTGAAGCTTTCTTT. Translation gives CASSLRTGGTEAFF.

The chain carries TRBV18 and TRBJ2-2; D is ambiguous. Germline CDR1 reads KGHSH; CDR2 reads LQKENI. Deletions cut 6 bases from V and 0 bases from J, with 14 bases between. This CDR3 is 16 amino acids long. The CDR3 region is CASSRGLASNTGELFF. The CDR3 DNA sequence: TGTGCCAGCTCCCGTGGGCTTGCTTCGAACACCGGGGAGCTGTTTTTT.

The CDR3 spells CAISPRATGGTDTQYF. The CDR3 nucleotides are TGTGCCATCAGTCCGCGAGCTACAGGGGGCACAGATACGCAGTATTTT. The genes are TRBV10-3 and TRBJ2-3; TRBD1 matches 7 bases. The CDR3 extends over 16 amino acids. The germline V gene encodes CDR1 ENHRY and CDR2 SYGVKD. Trimming took 5 bases from V and 1 from J; bases not matched to a gene: 9.

The chain links TRBV6-1 to TRBJ2-7; 11 nucleotides line up with TRBD2. This CDR3 has 16 amino acids. Trimming at V came to 4 bases and at J to 1 base, leaving 6 bases not matched to a gene. The V gene's germline CDR1 is MNHNS and CDR2 SASEGT. The CDR3 region is CASSVTSGEGSYEQYF. Here the CDR3 DNA reads TGTGCCAGCAGTGTGACTAGCGGGGAAGGGTCCTACGAGCAGTACTTC.

The V and J genes are TRBV2 and TRBJ1-2; D remains unclear. The germline V gene encodes CDR1 SNHLY and CDR2 FYNNEI. Trimming shortened V by 6 bases and J by 4 bases, and 9 bases separated the two germline ends. This CDR3 spans 12 amino acids. The CDR3 DNA is TGTGCCAGCAGCCATGAGGGCTATGGCTACACCTTC. Its protein is CASSHEGYGYTF.

The chain has TRBV7-2 and TRBJ2-7, with D perhaps matching TRBD2 (6 bases). CDR3 size: 15 residues. Germline V gene data show CDR1 as SGHTA and CDR2 as FQGNSA. The germline V and J ends were trimmed by 1 base and 0 bases, with 10 bases remaining between them. CDR3 DNA sequence: TGTGCCAGCAGCTTAGTGGGGGGAGCCTCCTACGAGCAGTACTTC. This codes for CASSLVGGASYEQYF.

This sequence joins TRBV18 and TRBJ2-1, with 9 bases fitting TRBD2. Germline V gives CDR1 KGHSH, CDR2 LQKENI. V shed 2 bases, J shed 7 bases, and the junction held 3 bases outside the gene matches. The CDR3 runs to 14 residues. CDR3 coding DNA: TGTGCCAGCTCACCAGCGGGGGGGGGAAATGAGCAGTTCTTC. Amino acids: CASSPAGGGNEQFF.

CDR3 in DNA: TGTGCTAGTGGTTCCCCACAGGGTGTAAGCACAGATACGCAGTATTTT. It encodes CASGSPQGVSTDTQYF. The V call is TRBV12-5, the J call TRBJ2-3; maybe TRBD1 (6 bases). V lost 4 bases and J lost 0, with 14 bases in between. Germline CDR1 reads LGHNT; CDR2 reads FRNRAP. The CDR3 totals 16 residues.